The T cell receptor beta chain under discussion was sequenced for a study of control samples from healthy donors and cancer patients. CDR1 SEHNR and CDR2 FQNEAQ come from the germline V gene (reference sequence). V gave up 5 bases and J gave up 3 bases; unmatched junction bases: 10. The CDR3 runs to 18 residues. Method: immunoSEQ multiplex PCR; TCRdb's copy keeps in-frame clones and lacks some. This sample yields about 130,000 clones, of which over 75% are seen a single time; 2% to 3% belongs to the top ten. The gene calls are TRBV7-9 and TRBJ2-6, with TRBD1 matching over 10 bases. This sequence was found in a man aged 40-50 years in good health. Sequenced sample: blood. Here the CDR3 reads CASSTRTGGVFGANVLTF. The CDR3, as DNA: TGTGCCAGCAGCACCAGGACAGGGGGTGTATTTGGGGCCAACGTCCTGACTTTC.